These 2 T cell receptor beta chains were sequenced from one sample in a study of T cell repertoires in cytomegalovirus infection. TCRdb passed the reads through MiXCR, listing each CDR3 protein once. Of approximately 770,000 distinct CDR3 sequences in the sample, around 29% were seen once. Antigens for these TCRs are unknown. The material was cultured CD8+ T cells from PBMCs, obtained from culture after CMV antigen stimulation. These TCRs come from a human donor in good health (CMV status not recorded). Some clones in this sample may be carry-over from other donors' samples.

The chain links TRBV4-1 to TRBJ1-1; the D gene is possibly TRBD1 (6 bases). CDR1 is MGHRA, CDR2 YSYEKL, per germline. With 0 bases removed from V and 0 bases from J, the gap between germline ends came to 11 bases. There are 16 residues in the CDR3. The CDR3 DNA sequence: TGCGCCAGCAGCCAAGATCCGGGGGCGGTGAACACTGAAGCTTTCTTT. Translation gives CASSQDPGAVNTEAFF.

The CDR3 bases are TGTGCCGTCCGGGACAGGGCCTCAGATACGCAGTATTTT. Its translation: CAVRDRASDTQYF. V and J are TRBV10-3 and TRBJ2-3; 9 bases agree with TRBD1. The V segment lost 11 bases and the J segment 4 bases; nucleotides outside the gene matches: 7. The CDR3 length is 13 residues. Germline assignment: CDR1 ENHRY and CDR2 SYGVKD.